Shown below are 2 T cell receptor beta chains from a single sample sequenced in a study of blood T cell repertoires in COVID-19. Measured with immunoSEQ multiplex PCR; TCRdb has only the in-frame clones, and not every one. The table has fewer than 450,000 clones, around 88% seen once. Source material: peripheral blood. These receptors originate from a woman between 50 and 59 years old with COVID-19, enrolled during active disease.

This chain links TRBV12-5 with TRBJ1-3, with 7 bases matching TRBD1. The germline gives CDR1 LGHNT, CDR2 FRNRAP. With 5 bases clipped from V and 5 bases from J, the junction kept 12 bases outside the gene matches. The CDR3 contains 16 residues. This chain's CDR3 is CASGISFGTARNTIYF. The CDR3 DNA follows: TGTGCTAGTGGTATATCCTTCGGGACAGCTAGAAACACCATATATTTT.

The J gene is TRBJ2-1, the V gene TRBV4-1; a weak D match, TRBD1 (5 bases). This CDR3 has 19 residues. V was shortened by 1 base and J by 4 bases, with 23 bases between the two germline ends. Per the germline V gene, CDR1 is MGHRA and CDR2 is YSYEKL. DNA for the CDR3: TGCGCCAGCAGCCAAGGGGGCCCACGTCCGCGCGTCTTGTACAATGAGCAGTTCTTC. Translation gives CASSQGGPRPRVLYNEQFF.